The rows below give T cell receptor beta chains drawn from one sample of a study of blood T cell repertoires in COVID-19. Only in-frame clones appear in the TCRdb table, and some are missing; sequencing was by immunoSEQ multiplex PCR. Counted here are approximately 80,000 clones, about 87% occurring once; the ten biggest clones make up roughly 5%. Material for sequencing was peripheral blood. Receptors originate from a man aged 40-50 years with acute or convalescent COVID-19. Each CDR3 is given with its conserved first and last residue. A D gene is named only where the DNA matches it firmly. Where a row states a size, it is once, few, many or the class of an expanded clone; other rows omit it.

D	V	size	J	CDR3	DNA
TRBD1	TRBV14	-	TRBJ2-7	CASSPGGGDYEQYF	TGTGCCAGCAGCCCAGGGGGTGGTGACTACGAGCAGTACTTC
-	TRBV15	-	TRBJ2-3	CATSREGNGVDTQYF	TGTGCCACCAGCAGAGAGGGGAACGGGGTGGATACGCAGTATTTT
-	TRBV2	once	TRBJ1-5	CASSEIPAGDQPQHF	TGTGCCAGCAGTGAGATCCCCGCCGGGGATCAGCCCCAGCATTTT
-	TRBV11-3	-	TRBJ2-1	CASSLDRRGEQFF	TGTGCCAGCAGCTTAGATAGGAGGGGTGAGCAGTTCTTC
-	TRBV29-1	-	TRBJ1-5	CSVPGLGGNQPQHF	TGCAGCGTCCCGGGACTTGGGGGCAATCAGCCCCAGCATTTT
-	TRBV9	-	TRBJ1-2	CASSVMRGGGGYTF	TGTGCCAGCAGCGTCATGCGAGGCGGGGGTGGCTACACCTTC
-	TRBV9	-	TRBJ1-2	CASSVAERDYGYTF	TGTGCCAGCAGCGTAGCTGAGAGGGACTATGGCTACACCTTC
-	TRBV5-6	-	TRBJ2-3	CASREGGRDTQYF	TGTGCCAGCAGGGAGGGCGGACGAGATACGCAGTATTTT
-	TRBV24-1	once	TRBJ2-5	CATSDSFRETQYF	TGTGCCACCAGTGATTCTTTCAGAGAGACCCAGTACTTC
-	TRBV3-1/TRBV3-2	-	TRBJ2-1	CASSHQDSEQFF	TGTGCCAGCAGCCATCAGGACAGTGAGCAGTTCTTC
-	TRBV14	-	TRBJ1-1	CASSQVRGWTEAFF	TGTGCCAGCAGCCAAGTCAGGGGATGGACTGAAGCTTTCTTT
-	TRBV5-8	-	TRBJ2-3	CASSLDWGPSTQYF	TGTGCCAGCAGCTTGGACTGGGGCCCTAGTACGCAGTATTTT
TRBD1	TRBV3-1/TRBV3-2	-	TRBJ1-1	CASSQSSTGLNTEAFF	TGTGCCAGCAGCCAATCCTCGACAGGGTTGAACACTGAAGCTTTCTTT
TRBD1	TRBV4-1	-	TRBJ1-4	CASSQGQGGEKLFF	TGCGCCAGCAGCCAAGGACAGGGAGGTGAAAAACTGTTTTTT
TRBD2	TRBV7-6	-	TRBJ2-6	CASSLATSAMGSGANVLTF	TGTGCCAGCAGCTTAGCGACTAGCGCCATGGGATCTGGGGCCAACGTCCTGACTTTC
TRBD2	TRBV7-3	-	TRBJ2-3	CASSLGLAGDTQYF	TGTGCCAGCAGCTTAGGGCTAGCGGGGGATACGCAGTATTTT
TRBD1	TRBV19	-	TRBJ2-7	CASSIGNRGYEQYF	TGTGCCAGTAGTATAGGAAACAGGGGCTACGAGCAGTACTTC
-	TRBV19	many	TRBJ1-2	CASSIGSGDGYTF	TGTGCCAGTAGTATAGGGAGTGGCGATGGCTACACCTTC
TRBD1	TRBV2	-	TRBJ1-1	CASGGQGATEAFF	TGTGCCAGCGGGGGACAGGGGGCGACTGAAGCTTTCTTT
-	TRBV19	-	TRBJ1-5	CASRILDGGSNQPQHF	TGTGCCAGTAGGATCTTAGACGGGGGAAGCAATCAGCCCCAGCATTTT
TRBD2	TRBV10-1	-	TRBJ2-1	CASLGASGTSYNEQFF	TGCGCCAGCTTGGGAGCTAGCGGGACCTCCTACAATGAGCAGTTCTTC
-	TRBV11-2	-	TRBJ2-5	CASSLDPGGETQYF	TGTGCCAGCAGCTTAGATCCAGGTGGAGAGACCCAGTACTTC
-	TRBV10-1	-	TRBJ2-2	CASSEIRGGGPNTGELFF	TGCGCCAGCAGTGAGATTCGGGGTGGTGGACCGAACACCGGGGAGCTGTTTTTT
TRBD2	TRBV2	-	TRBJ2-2	CASSVLAGDTGELFF	TGTGCCAGCAGTGTCCTAGCGGGAGATACCGGGGAGCTGTTTTTT
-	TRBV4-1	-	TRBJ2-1	CASSQVGSDNEQFF	TGCGCCAGCAGCCAAGTGGGCAGTGACAATGAGCAGTTCTTC
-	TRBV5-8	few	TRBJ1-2	CATWRGKYGYTF	TGTGCAACCTGGAGAGGGAAATATGGCTACACCTTC
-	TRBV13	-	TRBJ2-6	CASSLGLVGANVLTF	TGTGCCAGCAGCTTAGGTCTTGTTGGGGCCAACGTCCTGACTTTC
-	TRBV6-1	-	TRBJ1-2	CASSEMQELGFYGYTF	TGTGCCAGCAGTGAAATGCAGGAATTGGGCTTCTATGGCTACACCTTC
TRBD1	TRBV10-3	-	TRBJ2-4	CAVAGTEKNIQYF	TGTGCCGTGGCCGGGACAGAGAAAAACATTCAGTACTTC
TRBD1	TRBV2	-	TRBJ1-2	CASRDRGRNGYTF	TGTGCCAGCCGGGACAGGGGGCGGAATGGCTACACCTTC
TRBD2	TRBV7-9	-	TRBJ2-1	CASSRSGIGSYNEQFF	TGTGCCAGCAGCCGCAGCGGGATAGGCTCCTACAATGAGCAGTTCTTC
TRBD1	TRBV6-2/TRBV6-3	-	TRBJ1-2	CASSASGTGGGYTF	TGTGCCAGCAGTGCCTCCGGGACAGGGGGCGGCTACACCTTC
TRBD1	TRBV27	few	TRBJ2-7	CASSRDRGQGEQYF	TGTGCCAGCAGCCGGGACAGGGGGCAGGGCGAGCAGTACTTC
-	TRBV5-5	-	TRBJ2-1	CASSAVLGINNEQFF	TGTGCCAGCAGCGCCGTTCTAGGTATCAACAATGAGCAGTTCTTC
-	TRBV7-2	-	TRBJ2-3	CASSLVGGGSDTQYF	TGTGCCAGCAGCTTAGTAGGGGGGGGCTCAGATACGCAGTATTTT
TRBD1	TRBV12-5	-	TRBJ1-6	CASGLILGQYNSPLHF	TGTGCTAGTGGTTTGATACTGGGACAGTATAATTCACCCCTCCACTTT
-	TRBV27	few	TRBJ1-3	CASSPREGPISGNTIYF	TGTGCCAGCAGTCCACGGGAAGGCCCAATCTCTGGAAACACCATATATTTT
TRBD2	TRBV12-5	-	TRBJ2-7	CASGLVLSGSLSYEQYF	TGTGCTAGTGGTTTGGTACTTAGCGGGAGCCTCTCCTACGAGCAGTACTTC
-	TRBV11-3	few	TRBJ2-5	CASSLSSQETQYF	TGTGCCAGCAGCCTTTCCAGCCAAGAGACCCAGTACTTC
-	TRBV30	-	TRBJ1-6	CAWSERSLGPLHF	TGTGCCTGGAGTGAACGCAGCCTAGGTCCCCTCCACTTT
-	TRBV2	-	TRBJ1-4	CASRRTVATNEKLFF	TGTGCCAGCAGACGGACAGTTGCAACTAATGAAAAACTGTTTTTT